The present T cell receptor beta chain was sequenced within a study of blood T cell repertoires in COVID-19. Study-wide context: The United States, Italy and Spain supplied acute and convalescent COVID-19 samples. PBMCs, B-cell-depleted T cells, or T cells were the source of the cDNA or gDNA that made up the material.

Authors' processing steps: For nucleated cells, counts were estimated from reference gene primer amplification. Clones were read by immunoSEQ multiplex PCR, and TCRdb kept only the in-frame ones, dropping some. That table furnishes V, J and clone size, whereas the DNA furnished D and trimming. In the table there are approximately 300,000 clones, 87% of which are singletons. CDR3 length equals 14 residues. Germline V gene sequence: CDR1 SGDLS, CDR2 YYNGEE. V lost 0 bases, J lost 0 bases, and 7 bases lay in between. Sequencing was performed on peripheral blood. The V call is TRBV9, the J call TRBJ2-7; D not certain. This TCR was sampled from a young man with active or convalescent COVID-19. The CDR3 nucleotides are TGTGCCAGCAGCGTAGCTTACGGCTCCTACGAGCAGTACTTC. Protein product: CASSVAYGSYEQYF.